Listed below are T cell receptor beta chains from one sample, sequenced in a study of regulatory T cells in long-lasting Graves disease. TCRdb reanalysed the multiplex PCR reads using MiXCR and keeps one entry per CDR3 protein. The sample carries about 660,000 distinct CDR3 sequences, roughly 30% recorded once. Here the sequenced sample was peripheral blood mononuclear cells (PBMCs), taken when the disease was refractory, from a patient treated with antithyroid drugs. The source is a female donor with Graves disease. CDR3s include the opening cysteine and the closing phenylalanine or tryptophan. The order of the fields is J gene, clone size, D gene, V gene, CDR3 protein, CDR3 DNA. A D gene is named only where the DNA matches it firmly. The listing skips clone size in some rows; elsewhere it reads once, few, many or a size class.

TRBJ2-2	.	TRBD1	TRBV5-5	CASSLVGQGSGELFF	TGTGCCAGCAGCTTGGTGGGACAGGGCAGCGGGGAGCTGTTTTTT
TRBJ1-2	.	.	TRBV12-3/TRBV12-4	CASSLALTVSTF	TGTGCCAGCAGTTTAGCGTTAACGGTGAGCACCTTC
TRBJ2-7	.	TRBD2	TRBV5-1	CASSRGLAGSFSHEQYF	TGCGCCAGCAGCCGGGGACTAGCGGGGTCCTTCTCCCACGAGCAGTACTTC
TRBJ2-5	many	.	TRBV28	CASSFSQGGQETQYF	TGTGCCAGCAGTTTTTCACAGGGAGGACAAGAGACCCAGTACTTC
TRBJ2-7	few	TRBD2	TRBV3-1	CASSPTGAGGIYEQYF	TGTGCCAGCAGCCCTACCGGGGCGGGAGGGATTTACGAGCAGTACTTC
TRBJ1-6	.	TRBD1	TRBV28	CATTTGGWVSPLHF	TGTGCCACTACAACAGGGGGCTGGGTTTCACCCCTCCACTTT
TRBJ1-1	.	TRBD1	TRBV7-9	CASSLTGWEDTEAFF	TGTGCCAGCAGCTTGACAGGGTGGGAGGACACTGAAGCTTTCTTT
TRBJ2-5	few	.	TRBV10-3	CAISPSARETQYF	TGTGCCATCAGCCCCAGCGCCCGGGAGACCCAGTACTTC
TRBJ1-5	.	.	TRBV20-1	CSARPRDRPNQPQHF	TGCAGTGCTAGACCCCGAGACAGGCCCAATCAGCCCCAGCATTTT
TRBJ2-7	.	TRBD2	TRBV20-1	CSASGGRPTEQYF	TGCAGTGCTAGCGGCGGGAGGCCTACGGAGCAGTACTTC
TRBJ2-7	many	.	TRBV28	CASRPRVGSEQYF	TGTGCCAGCAGACCACGGGTCGGGAGCGAGCAGTACTTC
TRBJ1-1	many	TRBD1	TRBV12-3/TRBV12-4	CASSQRWDRNTEAFF	TGTGCCAGCAGCCAAAGGTGGGACAGGAACACTGAAGCTTTCTTT
TRBJ2-7	.	TRBD2	TRBV20-1	CSARDPRSGSGQYEQYF	TGCAGTGCTAGAGACCCCCGAAGCGGGAGCGGTCAATACGAGCAGTACTTC
TRBJ2-7	.	TRBD2	TRBV7-4	CASSPKRGSSYEQYF	TGTGCCAGCAGCCCGAAGCGGGGGAGCTCCTACGAGCAGTACTTC
TRBJ2-2	.	TRBD1	TRBV20-1	CSATRTGNTGELFF	TGCAGTGCTACCCGGACAGGGAACACCGGGGAGCTGTTTTTT
TRBJ1-5	many	.	TRBV2	CASSGGRVGQPQHF	TGTGCCAGCAGTGGGGGCAGGGTTGGTCAGCCCCAGCATTTT
TRBJ1-2	many	TRBD1	TRBV20-1	CSASLGQDDPYGYTF	TGCAGTGCTAGCCTCGGACAGGACGACCCCTATGGCTACACCTTC
TRBJ2-7	many	.	TRBV2	CASGDEQVPYEQYF	TGTGCCAGCGGAGATGAACAGGTCCCCTACGAGCAGTACTTC
TRBJ2-2	few	TRBD1	TRBV12-5	CASGNIGGLNTGELFF	TGTGCTAGTGGTAATATAGGGGGCCTGAACACCGGGGAGCTGTTTTTT
TRBJ1-1	many	.	TRBV27	CASSLIGTMNTEAFF	TGTGCCAGCAGTTTGATCGGGACAATGAACACTGAAGCTTTCTTT
TRBJ2-2	.	.	TRBV3-1	CASSQGRGTGELFF	TGTGCCAGCAGCCAAGGCAGGGGTACCGGGGAGCTGTTTTTT
TRBJ1-6	many	TRBD1	TRBV28	CASSTGGRLYSPLHF	TGTGCCAGCTCTACAGGGGGCCGGTTGTATTCACCCCTCCACTTT
TRBJ2-7	few	.	TRBV29-1	CSVLPSSYEQYF	TGCAGCGTTCTCCCTAGCTCCTACGAGCAGTACTTC
TRBJ1-1	once	.	TRBV3-1	CASSQSDWEKYTEAFF	TGTGCCAGCAGCCAATCGGACTGGGAAAAGTACACTGAAGCTTTCTTT
TRBJ2-7	.	TRBD2	TRBV19	CASSPGLAESSYEQYF	TGTGCCAGTAGTCCAGGACTAGCGGAGAGCTCCTACGAGCAGTACTTC
TRBJ1-2	many	.	TRBV28	CASSPSTAHYGYTF	TGTGCCAGCAGTCCCTCAACAGCGCACTATGGCTACACCTTC
TRBJ1-1	.	.	TRBV6-1	CASTRTLANTEAFF	TGTGCCAGCACCCGGACATTGGCGAACACTGAAGCTTTCTTT
TRBJ1-1	many	.	TRBV12-3/TRBV12-4	CASSRVVIDRRRTEAFF	TGTGCCAGCAGCCGAGTCGTGATTGACAGGCGTCGCACTGAAGCTTTCTTT
TRBJ1-3	few	TRBD1	TRBV6-2/TRBV6-3	CASRGDRESGNTIYF	TGTGCCAGCAGGGGCGACAGGGAGAGTGGAAACACCATATATTTT
TRBJ1-1	few	.	TRBV11-2	CASSFPGYTEAFF	TGTGCCAGCAGCTTCCCGGGTTACACTGAAGCTTTCTTT
TRBJ1-1	many	.	TRBV7-9	CASSSSWWWGAFF	TGTGCCAGCAGCTCCAGCTGGTGGTGGGGAGCTTTCTTT
TRBJ2-2	few	.	TRBV10-3	CAISGGRLTGELFF	TGTGCCATCAGTGGGGGACGGCTCACCGGGGAGCTGTTTTTT
TRBJ1-5	.	.	TRBV6-1	CAANPRGGNQPQHF	TGTGCCGCAAACCCCCGGGGAGGCAATCAGCCCCAGCATTTT
TRBJ2-3	.	.	TRBV29-1	CSVDLVGADTQYF	TGCAGCGTTGACCTAGTAGGGGCAGATACGCAGTATTTT
TRBJ2-2	many	.	TRBV7-3	CASSTRPGFQALTTGELFF	TGTGCCAGCAGCACCCGGCCCGGTTTCCAAGCGCTGACTACCGGGGAGCTGTTTTTT
TRBJ2-4	few	TRBD1	TRBV30	CAWGTGGIGIQYF	TGTGCCTGGGGAACAGGGGGGATTGGCATTCAGTACTTC
TRBJ2-7	few	TRBD2	TRBV29-1	CSVEGSGRAYEQYF	TGCAGCGTTGAGGGTAGCGGGAGAGCCTACGAGCAGTACTTC
TRBJ2-2	few	.	TRBV6-1	CASTLSSGGANTGELFF	TGTGCCAGCACCCTATCTTCCGGCGGGGCTAACACCGGGGAGCTGTTTTTT
TRBJ1-5	.	TRBD1	TRBV19	CASKTGGANQPQHF	TGTGCCAGTAAGACAGGGGGCGCGAATCAGCCCCAGCATTTT
TRBJ2-2	.	TRBD2	TRBV11-2	CASSTSGRDNGELFF	TGTGCCAGCTCGACGAGCGGGAGGGACAACGGGGAGCTGTTTTTT
TRBJ1-1	.	.	TRBV14	CASSHGRLGTEAFF	TGTGCCAGCAGCCACGGCAGGTTGGGAACTGAAGCTTTCTTT